This T cell receptor beta chain was captured by sequencing in a study of T-cell memory formation after mild COVID-19. V gave up 6 bases and J gave up 4 bases, with 7 bases separating them. Per the germline V gene, CDR1 is SGDLS and CDR2 is YYNGEE. The length of the CDR3 is 11 residues. MiXCR, applied by TCRdb to the 5' RACE reads, yields one record per CDR3 protein. This table holds around 370,000 distinct CDR3 sequences, roughly 21% found once. The receptor comes from an adult woman who had mild COVID-19 (a few samples of this study predate the infection). Cell type and time point are not known. The sample taken for sequencing was PBMCs or a T cell subset sorted from them (not recorded which). This rearrangement joins TRBV9 to TRBJ1-1; D is undetermined. CDR3 region: CASTRVTEAFF. Here the CDR3 DNA reads TGTGCCAGCACCCGGGTCACTGAAGCTTTCTTT.